Below, one T cell receptor (beta chain) is given with its context. The antigen is not known. It was with a sample-barcoded 5' primer and a J-beta primer mix that a second PCR of roughly 7 to 12 cycles was run. TCRdb used MiXCR to reprocess the 5' RACE reads, holding one entry per CDR3 protein. The sample includes 500,000 to 600,000 distinct CDR3 sequences, 27% of them seen just once. These data belong to a study of blood T cells in healthy people across ages. General study points: Observed TCR beta diversity per million T cells went down as age went up. This fall followed a roughly linear course with age.

The V end was cut by 1 base, the J end by 1 base, with 13 bases between. The CDR3 has 16 residues. Germline CDR1 is LNHNV and CDR2 is YYDKDF (reference sequence). Every donor gave about 9 milliliters of peripheral blood. The rearrangement uses TRBV15 and TRBJ1-2; D perhaps matches TRBD1 (6 bases). The source material was blood. This receptor was identified in a woman aged 65 to 85 in good health. The CDR3: CATSRGGEGDNYGYTF. The CDR3 coding sequence is TGTGCCACCAGCAGAGGAGGGGAGGGGGATAACTATGGCTACACCTTC.